The entry below describes one T cell receptor beta chain. Its antigen is not known. Amplification used 60 Vbeta primers and 13 Jbeta primers. Produced via immunoSEQ multiplex PCR; TCRdb's table is partial and in-frame only. Altogether 45,000 to 65,000 clones are present, roughly 85% being singletons, with the ten largest covering roughly 1.4%. This entry comes from a study of cytomegalovirus exposure and HLA in healthy donors. Study as a whole: Researchers found that roughly 80% of 350 to 500 genotyped donors fell within the Caucasian-associated ancestry cluster. Overall study findings and caveats: The dataset shows that most TCR sequences were rare, while some public TCRs occurred in many donors.

Germline values: CDR1 SGDLS, CDR2 YYNGEE. The CDR3 contains 14 residues. The germline V and J ends were trimmed by 3 bases and 7 bases, with 11 bases remaining between them. The V gene is TRBV9, the J gene TRBJ1-6, with TRBD1 as a possible D gene (5 bases). The receptor was isolated from a man under 40 in good health and CMV-seronegative. Material: PBMCs. The DNA for the CDR3 is TGTGCCAGCAGCGCCGGACACATAAATTCACCCCTCCACTTT. The encoded protein is CASSAGHINSPLHF.